This T cell receptor (beta chain) was identified during a study of cytomegalovirus exposure and HLA in healthy donors. Findings of the study overall: The authors confirmed in vitro that three CMV-associated chains were specific for CMV antigens. It was 164 TCR beta chains that were listed as cytomegalovirus-associated.

The study ran its PCR with 60 Vbeta and 13 Jbeta primers. The assay was immunoSEQ multiplex PCR, and TCRdb's table has in-frame clones only and misses some. The sample holds fewer than 200,000 clones, around 80% seen once. This clone was recorded a few times. Its antigen is currently unknown. V shed 5 bases and J 1 base; nucleotides not matched to a gene: 14. This CDR3 comprises 17 residues. CDR1 is MNHEY, CDR2 SMNVEV, per germline (reference sequence). The sequenced material came from PBMCs. The chain links TRBV27 to TRBJ2-7, with TRBD1 identical over 7 bases. This TCR was sampled from a man aged 18 to 29 in good health and CMV-seronegative. The chain's CDR3 is CASSPRQGRLVSYEQYF. CDR3 nucleotides: TGTGCCAGCAGTCCACGACAGGGAAGATTGGTATCCTACGAGCAGTACTTC.